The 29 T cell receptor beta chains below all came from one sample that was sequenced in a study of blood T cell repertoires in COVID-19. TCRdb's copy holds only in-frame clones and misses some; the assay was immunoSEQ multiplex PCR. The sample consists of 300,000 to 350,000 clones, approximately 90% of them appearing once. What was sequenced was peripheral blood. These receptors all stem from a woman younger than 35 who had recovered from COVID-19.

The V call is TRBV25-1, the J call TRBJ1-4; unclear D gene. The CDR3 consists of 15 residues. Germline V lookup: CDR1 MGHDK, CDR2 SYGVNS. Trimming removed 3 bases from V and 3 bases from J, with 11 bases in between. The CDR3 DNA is TGTGCCAGCAGTGATAAACATATCGCTAATGAAAAACTGTTTTTT. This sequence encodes CASSDKHIANEKLFF.

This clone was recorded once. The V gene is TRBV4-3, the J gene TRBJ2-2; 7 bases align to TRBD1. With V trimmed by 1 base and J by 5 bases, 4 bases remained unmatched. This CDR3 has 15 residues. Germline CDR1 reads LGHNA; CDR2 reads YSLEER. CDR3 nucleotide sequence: TGCGCCAGCAGCCAAGCGACAGGGAATACCGGGGAGCTGTTTTTT. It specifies CASSQATGNTGELFF.

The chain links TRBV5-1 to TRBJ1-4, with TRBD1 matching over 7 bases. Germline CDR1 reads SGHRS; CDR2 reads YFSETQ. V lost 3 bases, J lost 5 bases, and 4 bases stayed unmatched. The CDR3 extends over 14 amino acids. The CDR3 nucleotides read TGCGCCAGCAGCTCTGGGACAGCGAATGAAAAACTGTTTTTT. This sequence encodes CASSSGTANEKLFF.

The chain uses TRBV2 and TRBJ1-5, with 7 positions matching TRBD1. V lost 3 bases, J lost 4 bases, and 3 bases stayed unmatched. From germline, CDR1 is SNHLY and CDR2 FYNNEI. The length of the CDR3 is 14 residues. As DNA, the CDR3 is TGTGCCAGCAGTGACAGGGGGAAGAATCAGCCCCAGCATTTT. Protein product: CASSDRGKNQPQHF.

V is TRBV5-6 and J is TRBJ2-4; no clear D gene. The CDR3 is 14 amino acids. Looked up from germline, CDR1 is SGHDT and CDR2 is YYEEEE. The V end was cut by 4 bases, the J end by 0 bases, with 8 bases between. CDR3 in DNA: TGTGCCAGCAGCCCCCGGGTAGCCAAAAACATTCAGTACTTC. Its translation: CASSPRVAKNIQYF.

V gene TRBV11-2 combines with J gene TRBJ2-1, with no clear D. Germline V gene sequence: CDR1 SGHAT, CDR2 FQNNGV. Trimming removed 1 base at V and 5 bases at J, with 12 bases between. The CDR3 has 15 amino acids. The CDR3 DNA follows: TGTGCCAGCAGCTTAGCTCACTCCCCCAACAATGAGCAGTTCTTC. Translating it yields CASSLAHSPNNEQFF.

The CDR3 sequence: CSVREAGGRDTEAFF. The CDR3 DNA sequence: TGCAGCGTTCGAGAGGCGGGAGGGAGGGACACTGAAGCTTTCTTT. The chain links TRBV29-1 to TRBJ1-1, with D hard to call. Between the trimmed V and J ends, which lost 5 bases and 3 bases, there was a span of 19 bases. Germline V gives CDR1 SQVTM, CDR2 ANQGSEA. This CDR3 is built from 15 residues.

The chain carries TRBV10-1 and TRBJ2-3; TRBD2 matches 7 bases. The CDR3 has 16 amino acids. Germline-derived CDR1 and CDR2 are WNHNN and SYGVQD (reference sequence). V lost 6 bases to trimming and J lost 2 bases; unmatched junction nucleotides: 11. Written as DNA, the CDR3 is TGCGCCAGCAGCCCTCGACGAGCGGGATTCACAGATACGCAGTATTTT. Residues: CASSPRRAGFTDTQYF.

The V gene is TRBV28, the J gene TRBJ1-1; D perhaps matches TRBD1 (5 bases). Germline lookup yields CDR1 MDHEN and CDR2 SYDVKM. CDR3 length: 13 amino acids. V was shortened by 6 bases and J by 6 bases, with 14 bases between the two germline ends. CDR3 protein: CASRGGEGAEAFF. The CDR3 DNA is TGTGCCAGCAGAGGAGGGGAAGGAGCTGAAGCTTTCTTT.

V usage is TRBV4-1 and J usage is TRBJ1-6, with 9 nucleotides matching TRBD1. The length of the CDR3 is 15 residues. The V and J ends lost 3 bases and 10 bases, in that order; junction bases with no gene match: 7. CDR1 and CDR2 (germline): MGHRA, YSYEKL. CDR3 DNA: TGCGCCAGCAGCCAGATACAGGGGGCTAAGTCACCCCTCCACTTT. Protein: CASSQIQGAKSPLHF.

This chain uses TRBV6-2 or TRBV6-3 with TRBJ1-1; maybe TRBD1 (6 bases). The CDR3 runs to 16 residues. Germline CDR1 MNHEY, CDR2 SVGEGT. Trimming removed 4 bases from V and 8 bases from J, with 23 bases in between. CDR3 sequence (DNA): TGTGCCAGCAGTTCTAGTCCAGGGGCCCCAATGAGCGAAGCTTTCTTT. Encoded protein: CASSSSPGAPMSEAFF.

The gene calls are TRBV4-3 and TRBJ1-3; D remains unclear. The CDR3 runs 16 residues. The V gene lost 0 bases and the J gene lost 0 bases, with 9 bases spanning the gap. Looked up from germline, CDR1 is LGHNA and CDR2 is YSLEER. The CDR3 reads CASSQDIRDSGNTIYF. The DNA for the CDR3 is TGCGCCAGCAGCCAAGACATTAGAGACTCTGGAAACACCATATATTTT.

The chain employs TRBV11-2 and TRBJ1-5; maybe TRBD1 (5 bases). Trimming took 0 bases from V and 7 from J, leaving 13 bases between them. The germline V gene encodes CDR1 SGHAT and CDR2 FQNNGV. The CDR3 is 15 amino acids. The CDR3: CASSLDPGMGQPQHF. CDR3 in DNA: TGTGCCAGCAGCTTAGATCCAGGGATGGGACAGCCCCAGCATTTT.

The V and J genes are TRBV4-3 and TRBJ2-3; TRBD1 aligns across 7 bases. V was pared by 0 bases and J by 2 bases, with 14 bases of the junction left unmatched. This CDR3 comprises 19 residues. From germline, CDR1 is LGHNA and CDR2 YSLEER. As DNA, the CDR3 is TGCGCCAGCAGCCAAGACTTTAACAGGGGAAGGGCCTTCACAGATACGCAGTATTTT. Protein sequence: CASSQDFNRGRAFTDTQYF.

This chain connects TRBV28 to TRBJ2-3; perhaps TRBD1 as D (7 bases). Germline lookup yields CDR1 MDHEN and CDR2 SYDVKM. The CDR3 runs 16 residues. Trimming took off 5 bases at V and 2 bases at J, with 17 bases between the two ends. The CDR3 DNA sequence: TGTGCCAGCAGTATCGCGGGACAGATAAACACAGATACGCAGTATTTT. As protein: CASSIAGQINTDTQYF. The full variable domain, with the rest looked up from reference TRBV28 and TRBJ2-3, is DVKVTQSSRYLVKRTGEKVFLECVQDMDHENMFWYRQDPGLGLRLIYFSYDVKMKEKGDIPEGYSVSREKKERFSLILESASTNQTSMYLCASSIAGQINTDTQYFGPGTRLTVL.

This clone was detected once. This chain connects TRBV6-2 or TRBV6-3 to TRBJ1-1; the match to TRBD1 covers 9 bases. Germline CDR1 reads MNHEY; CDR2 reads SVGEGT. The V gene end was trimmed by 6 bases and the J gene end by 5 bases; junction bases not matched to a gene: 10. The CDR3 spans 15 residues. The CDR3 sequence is CASSPTGGAGTEAFF. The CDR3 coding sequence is TGTGCCAGCAGCCCTACAGGGGGCGCGGGAACTGAAGCTTTCTTT.

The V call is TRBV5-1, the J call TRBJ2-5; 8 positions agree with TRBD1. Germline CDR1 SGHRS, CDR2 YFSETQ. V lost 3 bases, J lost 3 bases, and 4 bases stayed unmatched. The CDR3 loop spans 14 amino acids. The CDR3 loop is CASSSWTGKETQYF. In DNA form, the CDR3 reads TGCGCCAGCAGCTCCTGGACAGGGAAAGAGACCCAGTACTTC.

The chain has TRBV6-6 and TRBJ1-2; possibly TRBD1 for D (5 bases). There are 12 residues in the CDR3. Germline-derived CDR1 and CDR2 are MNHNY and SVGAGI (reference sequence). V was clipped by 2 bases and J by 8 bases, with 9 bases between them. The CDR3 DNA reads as TGTGCCAGCAGTTACGGAGGGGAGGGCTACACCTTC. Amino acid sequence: CASSYGGEGYTF.

The CDR3 spells CASSTGTGTYSGNTIYF. DNA for the CDR3: TGTGCCAGCTCAACAGGGACAGGGACATACTCTGGAAACACCATATATTTT. The chain combines TRBV18 with TRBJ1-3; TRBD1 aligns across 9 bases. After removal of 5 bases from V and 0 bases from J, the junction contained 8 bases not matched to a gene. This CDR3 comprises 17 residues. Per germline, CDR1 KGHSH and CDR2 LQKENI. The whole variable domain, filled in from reference TRBV18 and TRBJ1-3, reads NAGVMQNPRHLVRRRGQEARLRCSPMKGHSHVYWYRQLPEEGLKFMVYLQKENIIDESGMPKERFSAEFPKEGPSILRIQQVVRGDSAAYFCASSTGTGTYSGNTIYFGEGSWLTVV.

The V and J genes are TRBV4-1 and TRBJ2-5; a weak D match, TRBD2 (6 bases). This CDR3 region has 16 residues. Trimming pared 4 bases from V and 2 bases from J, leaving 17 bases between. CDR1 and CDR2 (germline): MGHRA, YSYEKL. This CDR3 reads CASSLRRGPPQETQYF. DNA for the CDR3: TGCGCCAGCAGCCTCAGGCGGGGACCACCTCAAGAGACCCAGTACTTC.

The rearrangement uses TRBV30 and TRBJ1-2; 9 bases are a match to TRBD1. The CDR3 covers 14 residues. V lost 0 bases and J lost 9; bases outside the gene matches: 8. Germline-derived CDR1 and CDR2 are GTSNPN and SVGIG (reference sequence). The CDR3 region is CAWSVGTGIYSYTF. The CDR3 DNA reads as TGTGCCTGGAGTGTAGGGACAGGGATTTACAGCTACACCTTC. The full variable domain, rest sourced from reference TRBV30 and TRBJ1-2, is SQTIHQWPATLVQPVGSPLSLECTVEGTSNPNLYWYRQAAGRGLQLLFYSVGIGQISSEVPQNLSASRPQDRQFILSSKKLLLSDSGFYLCAWSVGTGIYSYTFGSGTRLTVV.

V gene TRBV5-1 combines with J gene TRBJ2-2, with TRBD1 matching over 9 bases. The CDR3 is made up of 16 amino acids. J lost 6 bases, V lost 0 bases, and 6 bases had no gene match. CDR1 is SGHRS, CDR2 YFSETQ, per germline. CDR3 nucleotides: TGCGCCAGCAGCTTGGAGGCAGGGACAGGGTCCGGGGAGCTGTTTTTT. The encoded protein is CASSLEAGTGSGELFF.

The CDR3 DNA reads as TGTGCCAGCTCACCAGTAAGTAGGAACACTGAAGCTTTCTTT. Translation: CASSPVSRNTEAFF. The rearrangement joins TRBV18 to TRBJ1-1; D unresolved. Trimming cost V 2 bases and J 1 base, with 8 bases left between them. CDR1 is KGHSH and CDR2 is LQKENI in the germline V gene. CDR3 size: 14 residues.

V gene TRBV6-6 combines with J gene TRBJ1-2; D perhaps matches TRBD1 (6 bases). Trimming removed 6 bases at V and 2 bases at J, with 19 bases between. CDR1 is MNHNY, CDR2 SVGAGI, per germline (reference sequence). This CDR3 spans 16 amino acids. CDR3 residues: CASRSPRGARNYGYTF. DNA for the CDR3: TGTGCCAGCAGATCACCGCGGGGGGCAAGGAACTATGGCTACACCTTC.

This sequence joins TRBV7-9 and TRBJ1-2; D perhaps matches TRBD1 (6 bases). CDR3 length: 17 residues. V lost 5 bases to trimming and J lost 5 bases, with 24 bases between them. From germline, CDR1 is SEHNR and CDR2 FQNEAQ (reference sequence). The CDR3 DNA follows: TGTGCCAGCAGCCGAGGACAGCGCCCGGGTGGGGGATATGGCTACACCTTC. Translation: CASSRGQRPGGGYGYTF.

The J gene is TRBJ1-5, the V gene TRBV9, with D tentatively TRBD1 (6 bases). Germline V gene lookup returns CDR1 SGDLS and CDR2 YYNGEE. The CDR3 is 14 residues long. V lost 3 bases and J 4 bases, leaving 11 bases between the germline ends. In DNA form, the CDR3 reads TGTGCCAGCAGCGAGGGGGGGGCGAATCAGCCCCAGCATTTT. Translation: CASSEGGANQPQHF. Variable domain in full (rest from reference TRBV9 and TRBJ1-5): DSGVTQTPKHLITATGQRVTLRCSPRSGDLSVYWYQQSLDQGLQFLIQYYNGEERAKGNILERFSAQQFPDLHSELNLSSLELGDSALYFCASSEGGANQPQHFGDGTRLSIL.

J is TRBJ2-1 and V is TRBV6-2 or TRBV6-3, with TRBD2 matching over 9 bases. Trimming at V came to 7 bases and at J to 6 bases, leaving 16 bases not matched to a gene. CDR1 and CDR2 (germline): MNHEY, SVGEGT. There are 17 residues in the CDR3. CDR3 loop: CASTPKRTGTSTNEQFF. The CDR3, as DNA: TGTGCCAGCACCCCAAAGAGGACCGGGACTAGCACCAATGAGCAGTTCTTC.

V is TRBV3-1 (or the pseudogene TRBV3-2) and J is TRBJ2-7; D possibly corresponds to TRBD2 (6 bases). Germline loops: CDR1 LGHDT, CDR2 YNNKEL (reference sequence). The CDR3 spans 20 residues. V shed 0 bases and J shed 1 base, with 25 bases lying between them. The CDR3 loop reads CASSQDHVRVRAGASYEQYV. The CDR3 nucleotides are TGTGCCAGCAGCCAAGATCATGTAAGGGTCAGAGCGGGTGCTTCCTACGAGCAGTACGTC.

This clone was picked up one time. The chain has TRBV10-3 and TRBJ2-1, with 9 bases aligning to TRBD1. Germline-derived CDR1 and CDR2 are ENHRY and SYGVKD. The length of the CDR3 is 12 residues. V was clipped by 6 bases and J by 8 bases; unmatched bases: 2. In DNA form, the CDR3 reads TGTGCCATCAGCTGGACAGGGGATGAGCAGTTCTTC. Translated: CAISWTGDEQFF.